This T cell receptor (beta chain) was sequenced for a study of T cells after yellow fever vaccination. Each CDR3 protein is one row after TCRdb ran MiXCR on the 5' RACE reads. The sample has 500,000 to 650,000 distinct CDR3 sequences; around 16% are singletons. The V end was cut by 1 base, the J end by 5 bases, with 9 bases between. The germline V gene encodes CDR1 SGHRS and CDR2 YFSETQ. CDR3 length equals 13 residues. This sequence originates from a man aged 18 to 29 who received the YFV17D yellow fever vaccine. The specimen comprised PBMCs, sampled about 5 days after the first yellow fever vaccination. This rearrangement joins TRBV5-1 to TRBJ1-1; maybe TRBD1 (5 bases). CDR3 DNA: TGCGCCAGCAGCTTGTGGGGGAAAACTGAAGCTTTCTTT. It is translated as CASSLWGKTEAFF.